The entry below describes one TCR beta chain. The CDR3 has 15 amino acids. The germline V gene encodes CDR1 SNHLY and CDR2 FYNNEI. V shed 5 bases and J shed 0 bases, with 10 bases lying between them. This entry belongs to a study of control samples from healthy donors and cancer patients. The table came from immunoSEQ multiplex PCR; TCRdb's copy has only in-frame clones and leaves some out. Of about 61,000 clones in the sample, around 90% were seen once. The TCR sequence derives from a man aged 55 to 70 with colorectal cancer. What was sequenced was PBMCs. The V and J genes are TRBV2 and TRBJ2-2; D may correspond to TRBD1 or TRBD2 (5 bases each). CDR3 sequence reads: CASSTGTANTGELFF. CDR3 DNA: TGTGCCAGCAGTACCGGGACGGCGAACACCGGGGAGCTGTTTTTT.